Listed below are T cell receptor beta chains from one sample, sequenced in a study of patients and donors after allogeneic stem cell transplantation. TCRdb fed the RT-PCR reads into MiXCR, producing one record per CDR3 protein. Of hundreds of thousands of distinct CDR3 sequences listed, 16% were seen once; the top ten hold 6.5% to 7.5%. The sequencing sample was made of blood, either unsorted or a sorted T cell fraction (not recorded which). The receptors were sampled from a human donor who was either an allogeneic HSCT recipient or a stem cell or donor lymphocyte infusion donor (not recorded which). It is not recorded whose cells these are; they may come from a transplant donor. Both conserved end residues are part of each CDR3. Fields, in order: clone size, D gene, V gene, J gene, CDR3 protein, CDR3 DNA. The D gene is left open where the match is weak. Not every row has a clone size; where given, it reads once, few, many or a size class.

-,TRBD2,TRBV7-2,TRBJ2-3,CASSLGTGGPTDTQYF,TGTGCCAGCAGCTTAGGTACGGGGGGGCCCACAGATACGCAGTATTTT
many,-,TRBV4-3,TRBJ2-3,CASSQGVAASTDTQYF,TGCGCCAGCAGCCAGGGAGTAGCAGCTAGCACAGATACGCAGTATTTT
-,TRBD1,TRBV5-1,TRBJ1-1,CASSPTDRTRTEAFF,TGCGCCAGCAGCCCGACGGACAGGACTCGAACTGAAGCTTTCTTT
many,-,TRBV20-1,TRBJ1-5,CSAGPPGGNQPQHF,TGCAGTGCTGGACCACCCGGGGGCAATCAGCCCCAGCATTTT
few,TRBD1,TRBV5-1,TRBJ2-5,CASSGNRGPVTQYF,TGCGCCAGCAGCGGAAACAGGGGGCCGGTGACCCAGTACTTC
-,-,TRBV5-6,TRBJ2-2,CASSLSLDWATGELFF,TGTGCCAGCAGCTTGTCTTTAGATTGGGCCACCGGGGAGCTGTTTTTT
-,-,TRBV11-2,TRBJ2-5,CASSFSKGGETQYF,TGTGCCAGCAGCTTTTCGAAGGGCGGAGAGACCCAGTACTTC
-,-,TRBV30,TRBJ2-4,CAWRLGGANIQYF,TGTGCCTGGAGATTAGGGGGGGCGAACATTCAGTACTTC
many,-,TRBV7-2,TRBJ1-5,CASSSDRGGQPQHF,TGTGCCAGCAGCTCAGATAGGGGGGGGCAGCCCCAGCATTTT
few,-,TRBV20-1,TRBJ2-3,CSARPRVTGTDTQYF,TGCAGTGCTAGACCCCGGGTAACCGGCACAGATACGCAGTATTTT
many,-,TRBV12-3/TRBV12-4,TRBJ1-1,CASSLEGLGVEAFF,TGTGCCAGCAGTTTAGAAGGCCTGGGGGTTGAAGCTTTCTTT
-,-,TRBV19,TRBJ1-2,CASSMGLNAGGYTF,TGTGCCAGTAGTATGGGGCTAAACGCAGGGGGCTACACCTTC
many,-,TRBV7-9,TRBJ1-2,CASGGGSNYGYTF,TGTGCCAGCGGGGGAGGATCTAACTATGGCTACACCTTC
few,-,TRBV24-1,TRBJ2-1,CATSDYRRNEQFF,TGTGCCACCAGTGATTACCGCCGCAATGAGCAGTTCTTC
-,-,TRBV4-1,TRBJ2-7,CASSQPDVRAYEQYF,TGCGCCAGCAGCCAACCGGACGTCCGCGCCTACGAGCAGTACTTC
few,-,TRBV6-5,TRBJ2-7,CASSYSGHEQYF,TGTGCCAGCAGTTACTCGGGCCACGAGCAGTACTTC
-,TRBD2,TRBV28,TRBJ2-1,CASSPSQRGRNEQFF,TGTGCCAGCAGTCCGAGCCAGCGGGGCCGGAATGAGCAGTTCTTC
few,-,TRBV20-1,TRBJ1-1,CSANREGTEAFF,TGCAGTGCAAACAGGGAGGGGACTGAAGCTTTCTTT
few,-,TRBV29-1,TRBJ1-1,CSGRYGRNTEAFF,TGCAGCGGTCGGTACGGGAGGAACACTGAAGCTTTCTTT
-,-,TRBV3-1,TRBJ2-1,CASSPPGLPDNEQFF,TGTGCCAGCAGTCCTCCGGGACTGCCGGACAATGAGCAGTTCTTC
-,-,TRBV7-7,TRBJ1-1,CASSIDLNTEAFF,TGTGCTAGCAGCATAGACCTGAACACTGAAGCTTTCTTT
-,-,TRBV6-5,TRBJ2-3,CASSYRGISGDTQYF,TGTGCCAGCAGTTACCGAGGGATTAGCGGAGATACGCAGTATTTT
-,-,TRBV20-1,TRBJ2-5,CSANRGLETQYF,TGCAGTGCTAATCGCGGGTTAGAGACCCAGTACTTC
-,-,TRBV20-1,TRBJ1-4,CSARSRDREKLFF,TGCAGTGCTAGATCCCGGGATCGAGAAAAACTGTTTTTT
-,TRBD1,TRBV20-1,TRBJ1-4,CSAFDRATNEKLFF,TGCAGTGCTTTTGACAGGGCAACTAATGAAAAACTGTTTTTT
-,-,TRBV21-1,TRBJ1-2,CASSKSSQAHNYGYTF,TGTGCCAGCAGCAAATCAAGCCAGGCACATAACTATGGCTACACCTTC
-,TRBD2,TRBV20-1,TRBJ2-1,CSARPGLGSYNEQFF,TGCAGTGCTAGGCCCGGACTAGGGTCCTACAATGAGCAGTTCTTC
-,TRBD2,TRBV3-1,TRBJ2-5,CASSRPSGGETQYF,TGTGCCAGCAGCCGCCCTAGCGGGGGAGAGACCCAGTACTTC